This T cell receptor beta chain was found in a study of T cells in Graves' hyperthyroidism and ophthalmopathy (dated by TCRdb to the late 2010s). At the level of the whole study: Peripheral blood samples were taken at the time of initial diagnosis, prior to any treatment. TCR V-J signatures able to tell the groups apart were searched for in a discovery cohort of around 95 patients, of whom around 43 had Graves' ophthalmopathy and some 60 had stable Graves' hyperthyroidism. An independent validation cohort of 18 to 20 hyperthyroidism patients and 17 patients who later progressed to ophthalmopathy tested prospective prediction of ophthalmopathy. For training and testing, the roughly 100 patients in the discovery cohort were randomly divided in a 7:3 ratio. The study also compared thyroid tissue and blood T-cell repertoires from more than 5 Graves' hyperthyroidism patients. After blood sampling, hyperthyroidism patients were treated with methimazole at a starting dose of 30 mg daily, and ophthalmopathy patients were treated with high-dose intravenous methylprednisolone. The paper describes TCR Vbeta CDR3 sequencing of 140 or so peripheral blood samples, made up of about 41 ophthalmopathy patients, roughly 72 hyperthyroidism patients and some 17 progressor patients.

Ophthalmopathy patients had moderately to severely active disease, with a Clinical Activity Score of 3 or more, a NOSPECS grade of 4 or more, and a disease duration of less than 3 months. The study excluded patients with uncontrolled infections, other autoimmune diseases, pregnancy or lactation. Diagnoses were established on the basis of clinical symptoms, serum thyroxine and TRAb, thyroid ultrasound, and orbital computed tomography. PBMCs were isolated from 8 to 10 ml of fresh peripheral blood by Ficoll-Paque density gradient centrifugation. Trizol reagent was used to extract total RNA, and RNA quality was then checked on an Agilent 2100 Bioanalyzer. The investigation overall reported the following: Sample size was not statistically predetermined, and investigators were not blinded to group allocation. In validation, the model predicted progression to ophthalmopathy a median of roughly six months before onset, with about 67% sensitivity and around 76% specificity. Most expanded thyroid clonotypes (frequency above 0.001) were also detected in blood, suggesting blood repertoires may reflect thyroid immune responses. A model built on a 13 V-J signature distinguished ophthalmopathy from stable hyperthyroidism, reaching 85% to 90% sensitivity and under 84% specificity in cross-validation and 80%/75% in testing.

The TCR beta CDR3 regions were amplified from the RNA transcripts. A first-round RT-PCR of the TCR CDR3 used the HTBI primer set with the Qiagen OneStep RT-PCR kit. The libraries were constructed in a second round of multiplex PCR and then size-selected and purified. The libraries were sequenced on an Illumina HiSeq2000 using paired-end 100 bp reads. Concerning the study's data processing: Raw data were processed with SOAPnuke, discarding reads with adapters, uncalled bases, mean Phred below 15, or no exact constant-primer or identifier match. High-quality paired reads were merged with COPE v1.2.5, and unique nucleotide sequences were defined as clonotypes. MiTCR v1.1 was used to align the clonotypes against IMGT TRBV, TRBD and TRBJ reference segments. The analysis was restricted to V-J combinations with a frequency above 0.0001, which together covered 98% to 99.2% of the repertoires. The TCS score was defined as F50 (clonal expansion) divided by E x V (chaos), with BLOSUM62-based TCRdist calculated between CDR3 peptides within each V-J. Welch's t-statistics and random forest reduced some 510 V-J features to 13, which were used in a naive Bayes classifier (R e1071). The raw public data were reprocessed by TCRdb itself: fastp quality trimming at Q25, MiXCR clonotype calling, in-frame beta chains only. Each CDR3 protein appears once, grouped with its most common genes and DNA. These V and J calls are TCRdb output, not the study's own analysis. The sample has some 370,000 distinct CDR3 sequences on record, 11% to 15% of them singletons. Jointly, the top ten make up approximately 27% of the sample.

This clonotype was counted ten times or more. The specificity of this receptor is unknown. No base quality information exists; no much larger clone differs at one position. V trim: 3 bases; J trim: 0 bases; unmatched bases: 12. According to the germline V gene, CDR1 reads SGHRS and CDR2 reads YFSETQ. Its CDR3 holds 18 amino acids, cysteine through phenylalanine. Only the CDR3 portion is preserved as DNA: 54 bases, with reading frame beginning at the first base. The clonotype comes from a middle-aged man with Graves' ophthalmopathy. The chain is assembled from TRBV5-1 and TRBJ2-4, and 7 bases in between align with TRBD1. Sequencing input: blood. The CDR3 protein is CASSSGQPSSLAKNIQYF. The nucleotide sequence reads TGCGCCAGCAGCTCGGGACAGCCATCCTCCTTAGCCAAAAACATTCAGTACTTC.